This TCR beta chain originates from a study of blood T cell repertoires in COVID-19. Across the whole study: Spain, Italy and the United States supplied samples that represented acute and convalescent COVID-19. Sample material is recorded as cDNA or gDNA derived from T cells, B-cell-depleted T cells, or PBMCs.

In the original processing: How many nucleated cells were present was estimated from reference gene primer amplification. Profiled with immunoSEQ multiplex PCR; TCRdb holds only in-frame clones, not every one. V, J and clone size are those of that table, while D and trimming were read from the DNA. The sample contains tens of thousands of clones, about nine tenths of which appear only once. Trimming took 9 bases from V and 2 from J; bases not matched to a gene: 9. Germline V gene sequence: CDR1 SGHKS, CDR2 YYEKEE (reference sequence). This CDR3 is built from 15 residues. Sequenced sample: peripheral blood. The source of this sequence is a man aged 45 to 65 with active or convalescent COVID-19. The chain uses TRBV5-5 and TRBJ1-4; 8 bases fit TRBD1. Here the CDR3 reads CATTVQGATNEKLFF. CDR3 coding DNA: TGTGCCACCACGGTGCAGGGGGCGACTAATGAAAAACTGTTTTTT. The entire variable domain, with the rest obtained from reference TRBV5-5 and TRBJ1-4, is as follows: DAGVTQSPTHLIKTRGQQVTLRCSPISGHKSVSWYQQVLGQGPQFIFQYYEKEERGRGNFPDRFSARQFPNYSSELNVNALLLGDSALYLCATTVQGATNEKLFFGSGTQLSVL.